One sample yielded the 4 T cell receptor beta chains listed below, sequenced in a study of blood T cell repertoires in COVID-19. Libraries were prepared by immunoSEQ multiplex PCR; TCRdb keeps only in-frame clonotypes and omits some of them. The data hold some 250,000 clones, with roughly 82% observed a single time. Sample: peripheral blood. The receptors shown here come from a man of 80 years or more with acute or convalescent COVID-19.

This chain links TRBV19 with TRBJ1-1, with D maybe TRBD1 (5 bases). The CDR3 covers 14 residues. The V and J ends lost 2 bases and 1 base respectively, with 8 bases between them. The germline gives CDR1 LNHDA, CDR2 SQIVND (reference sequence). The CDR3 loop is CASSIQGPNTEAFF. The CDR3 DNA reads TGTGCCAGTAGTATACAGGGCCCGAACACTGAAGCTTTCTTT.

This chain connects TRBV29-1 to TRBJ1-5; a possible D gene is TRBD1 (6 bases). The CDR3 extends over 13 amino acids. The germline V gene encodes CDR1 SQVTM and CDR2 ANQGSEA. V lost 3 bases to trimming and J lost 3 bases, with 9 bases between them. CDR3 nucleotides: TGCAGCGTTGAGGACAGCCCCAATCAGCCCCAGCATTTT. As protein: CSVEDSPNQPQHF.

Concerning this clone: The junction departs from the called germline gene at one end, perhaps through a read error. The chain uses TRBV6-1 and TRBJ1-1; TRBD1 agrees at 8 bases. This CDR3 is 14 amino acids long. From germline, CDR1 is MNHNS and CDR2 SASEGT. For the CDR3, the DNA is TGTGCCAGCAGGGAAGACAGGGGGAACACTGAAGCTTTCTTT. Protein sequence: CASREDRGNTEAFF.

This chain uses TRBV2 with TRBJ1-5, with 10 nucleotides matching TRBD1. The V gene's germline CDR1 is SNHLY and CDR2 FYNNEI. V trimming: 5 bases; J trimming: 5 bases; junction bases outside the gene matches: 6. This CDR3 is built from 15 residues. Written as DNA, the CDR3 is TGTGCCAGCAGTTCGACCGGGACAGGGGATCAGCCCCAGCATTTT. Amino acid sequence: CASSSTGTGDQPQHF.